This T cell receptor beta chain is drawn from a study of blood T cell repertoires in COVID-19. In the original analysis: Scientists estimated how many nucleated cells there were by amplifying reference gene primers. The repertoire was sequenced with immunoSEQ multiplex PCR; TCRdb's copy has only in-frame clones and lacks some. That table gives V, J and clone size, and the DNA gave D and trimming. In the table there are just under 30,000 clones, 70% to 80% of which are singletons. With V trimmed by 4 bases and J by 2 bases, 12 bases remained unmatched. This CDR3 comprises 16 residues. Germline-derived CDR1 and CDR2 are GTSNPN and SVGIG (reference sequence).

The TCR originated in a woman in her 70s with acute or convalescent COVID-19. The chain uses TRBV30 and TRBJ2-3; 7 nucleotides match TRBD2. Sequencing was carried out using peripheral blood. CDR3 DNA: TGTGCCTGGACTGACGGGGTGGGGAGGGACACAGATACGCAGTATTTT. Amino acids: CAWTDGVGRDTDTQYF.